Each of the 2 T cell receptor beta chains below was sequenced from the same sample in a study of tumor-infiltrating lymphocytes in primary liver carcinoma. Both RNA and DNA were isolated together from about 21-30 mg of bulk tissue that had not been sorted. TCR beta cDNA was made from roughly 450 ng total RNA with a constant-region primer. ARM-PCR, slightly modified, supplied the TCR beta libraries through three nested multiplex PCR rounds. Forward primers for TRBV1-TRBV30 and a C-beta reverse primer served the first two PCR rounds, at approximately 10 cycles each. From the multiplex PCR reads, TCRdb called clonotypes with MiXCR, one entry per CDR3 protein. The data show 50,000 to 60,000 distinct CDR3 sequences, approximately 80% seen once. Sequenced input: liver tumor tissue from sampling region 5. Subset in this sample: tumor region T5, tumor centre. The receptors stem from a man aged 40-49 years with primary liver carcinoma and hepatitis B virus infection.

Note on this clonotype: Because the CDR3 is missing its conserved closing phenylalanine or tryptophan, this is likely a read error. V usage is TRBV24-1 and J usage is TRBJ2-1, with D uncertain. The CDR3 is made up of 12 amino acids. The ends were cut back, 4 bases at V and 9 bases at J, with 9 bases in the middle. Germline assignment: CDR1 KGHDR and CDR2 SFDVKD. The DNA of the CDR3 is TGTGCCACCAGTGAAATTCAAGGTGAGCAGTTCTCC. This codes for CATSEIQGEQFS.

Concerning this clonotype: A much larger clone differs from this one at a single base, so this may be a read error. CDR3 sequence: CASSEGLGGKGNEQFF. As DNA, the CDR3 is TGTGCCAGCAGTGAAGGCTTGGGGGGAAAGGGAAATGAGCAGTTCTTC. This chain links TRBV2 with TRBJ2-1; D might be TRBD2 (6 bases). Germline assignment: CDR1 SNHLY and CDR2 FYNNEI. Trimming stripped 1 base from V and 7 bases from J, with 17 bases between. The CDR3 runs to 16 residues.